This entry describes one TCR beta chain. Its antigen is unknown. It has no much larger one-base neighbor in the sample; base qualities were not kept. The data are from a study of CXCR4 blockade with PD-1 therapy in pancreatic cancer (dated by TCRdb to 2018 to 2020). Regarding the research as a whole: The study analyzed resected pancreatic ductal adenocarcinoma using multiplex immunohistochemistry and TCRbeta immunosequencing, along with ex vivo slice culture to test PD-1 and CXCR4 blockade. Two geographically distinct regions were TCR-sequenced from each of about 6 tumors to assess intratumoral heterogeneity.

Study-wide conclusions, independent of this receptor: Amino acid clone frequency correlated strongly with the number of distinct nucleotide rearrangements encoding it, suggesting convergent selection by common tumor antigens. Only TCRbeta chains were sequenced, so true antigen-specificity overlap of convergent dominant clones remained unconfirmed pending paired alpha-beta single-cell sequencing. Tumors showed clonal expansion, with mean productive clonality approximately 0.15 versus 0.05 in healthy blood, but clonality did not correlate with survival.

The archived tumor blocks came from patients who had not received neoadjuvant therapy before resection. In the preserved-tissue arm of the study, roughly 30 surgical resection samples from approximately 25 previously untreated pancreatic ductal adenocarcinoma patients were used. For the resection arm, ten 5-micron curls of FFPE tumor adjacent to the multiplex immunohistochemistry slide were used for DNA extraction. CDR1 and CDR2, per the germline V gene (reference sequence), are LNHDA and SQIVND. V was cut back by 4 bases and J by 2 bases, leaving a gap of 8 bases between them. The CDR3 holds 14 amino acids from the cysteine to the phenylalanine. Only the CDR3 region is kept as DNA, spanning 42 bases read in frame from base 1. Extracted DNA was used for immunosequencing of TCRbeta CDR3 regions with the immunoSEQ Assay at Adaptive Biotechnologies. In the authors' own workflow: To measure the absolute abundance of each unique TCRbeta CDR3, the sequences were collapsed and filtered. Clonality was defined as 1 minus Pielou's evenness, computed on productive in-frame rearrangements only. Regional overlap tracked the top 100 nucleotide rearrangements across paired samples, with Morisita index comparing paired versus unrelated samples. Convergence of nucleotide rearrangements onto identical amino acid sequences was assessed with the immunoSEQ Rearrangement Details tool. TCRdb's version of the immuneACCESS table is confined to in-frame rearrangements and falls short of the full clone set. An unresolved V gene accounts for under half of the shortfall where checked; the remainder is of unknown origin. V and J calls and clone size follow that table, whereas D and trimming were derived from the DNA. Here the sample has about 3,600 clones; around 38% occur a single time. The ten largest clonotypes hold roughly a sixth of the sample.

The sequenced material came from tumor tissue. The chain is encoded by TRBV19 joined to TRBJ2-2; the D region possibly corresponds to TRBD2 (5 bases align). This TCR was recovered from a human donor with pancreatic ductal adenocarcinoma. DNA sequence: TGTGCCAGTAGTAAAGGACTTAACACCGGGGAGCTGTTTTTT. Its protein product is CASSKGLNTGELFF.